A single sample is the source of the 29 T cell receptor beta chains below, sequenced in a study of T cells after yellow fever vaccination. TCRdb redid the calling of the 5' RACE reads with MiXCR, one entry per CDR3 protein. The sample lists hundreds of thousands of distinct CDR3 sequences; 8.7% were seen once. Here the sequenced sample was PBMCs, taken on the day of the first yellow fever vaccination. These receptors all stem from a man younger than 35 who received the YFV17D yellow fever vaccine.

This clonotype has ten or more counts. The chain employs TRBV7-9 and TRBJ2-7, with D perhaps TRBD1 or TRBD2 (6 bases each). The V and J ends lost 1 base and 12 bases respectively, with 13 bases between them. The germline V gene has CDR1 SEHNR and CDR2 FQNEAQ (reference sequence). The length of the CDR3 is 12 residues. The CDR3 reads CASSLGGAHLYV. The DNA for the CDR3 is TGTGCCAGCAGCTTAGGGGGGGCGCACCTGTACGTC.

This clonotype was recorded many times. Here the CDR3 DNA reads TGTGCCAGCTCACCACGGAGAGATGAAGCTTTCTTT. Encoded protein: CASSPRRDEAFF. The chain has TRBV18 and TRBJ1-1; no reliable D call. Trimming stripped 1 base from V and 7 bases from J, with 7 bases between. The CDR3 is made up of 12 amino acids. CDR1 KGHSH and CDR2 LQKENI come from the germline V gene.

This clonotype has a count of ten or more. The chain employs TRBV12-3 or TRBV12-4 and TRBJ1-6; D is unclear. The CDR3 length is 13 residues. V was shortened by 3 bases and J by 16 bases, with 16 bases between the two germline ends. CDR3 nucleotide sequence: TGTGCCAGCAGTTTCGGGTCGTCAGACCTACTCCACTTT. This encodes CASSFGSSDLLHF.

This clonotype has a handful of counts. The rearrangement uses TRBV13 and TRBJ1-1, with 7 bases lining up with TRBD1. CDR3 length: 17 amino acids. CDR1 is PRHDT and CDR2 is FYEKMQ in the germline V gene (reference sequence). V gave up 2 bases and J gave up 2 bases; unmatched junction bases: 11. The CDR3 DNA sequence: TGTGCCAGCAGCTTATCCGGGGGCGCAGGGGGAAACACTGAAGCTTTCTTT. Encoded protein: CASSLSGGAGGNTEAFF.

The sample holds a few counts of this clonotype. This sequence joins TRBV7-8 and TRBJ2-2, with a tentative D call TRBD2 (6 bases). The germline CDR1 and CDR2 sequences are SGHVS and FQNEAQ. Trimming took off 2 bases at V and 4 bases at J, with 14 bases between the two ends. The CDR3 length is 16 residues. The CDR3: CASSLLSGESTGELFF. CDR3 bases: TGTGCCAGCAGCTTATTGTCGGGGGAGAGCACCGGGGAGCTGTTTTTT.

In its sample, this clonotype was seen a few times. The chain combines TRBV4-1 with TRBJ1-4, with D uncertain. Germline values: CDR1 MGHRA, CDR2 YSYEKL. V was shortened by 4 bases and J by 8 bases, with 14 bases between the two germline ends. The CDR3 spans 14 residues. CDR3 in amino acids: CASSRVVGGEKLFF. The CDR3 DNA reads as TGCGCCAGCAGCCGAGTAGTAGGAGGAGAAAAACTGTTTTTT.

This clonotype occurred a few times. The chain uses TRBV29-1 and TRBJ2-1; no firm D call. V lost 6 bases, J lost 9 bases, and 21 bases lay in between. Germline values: CDR1 SQVTM, CDR2 ANQGSEA. The CDR3 consists of 14 residues. The chain's CDR3 is CSVRFSFQKGEQFF. The DNA of the CDR3 is TGCAGCGTAAGATTCAGTTTCCAGAAAGGTGAGCAGTTCTTC.

The CDR3 protein is CRRKSANSTGELFF. DNA of the CDR3: TGCAGAAGAAAATCAGCGAACAGCACCGGGGAGCTGTTTTTT. The chain joins TRBV20-1 to TRBJ2-2; D unclear. Germline V gene data show CDR1 as DFQATT and CDR2 as SNEGSKA (reference sequence). CDR3 size: 14 residues.

This clonotype was seen repeatedly, ten times or more. This rearrangement joins TRBV9 to TRBJ2-1, with a tentative D call TRBD2 (5 bases). Germline lookup yields CDR1 SGDLS and CDR2 YYNGEE. V lost 0 bases and J 2 bases, leaving 6 bases between the germline ends. This CDR3 has 14 residues. The chain's CDR3 is CASSVGGPYNEQFF. The CDR3, as DNA: TGTGCCAGCAGCGTAGGAGGGCCCTACAATGAGCAGTTCTTC. Full variable domain (remainder filled in from reference TRBV9 and TRBJ2-1): DSGVTQTPKHLITATGQRVTLRCSPRSGDLSVYWYQQSLDQGLQFLIQYYNGEERAKGNILERFSAQQFPDLHSELNLSSLELGDSALYFCASSVGGPYNEQFFGPGTRLTVL.

This clonotype was counted only a few times. The chain recombines TRBV4-1 with TRBJ1-3; no definite D call. The germline gives CDR1 MGHRA, CDR2 YSYEKL. V shed 0 bases and J shed 9 bases, with 15 bases lying between them. The CDR3 consists of 15 residues. The CDR3 sequence is CASSQDRSAPSTIYF. CDR3 in DNA: TGCGCCAGCAGCCAAGATAGAAGTGCCCCAAGCACCATATATTTT.

The chain joins TRBV9 to TRBJ2-1; TRBD2 aligns across 11 bases. Losses at the gene ends were 2 bases for V and 7 bases for J; bases not matched to a gene: 2. Germline V lookup: CDR1 SGDLS, CDR2 YYNGEE. The CDR3 runs 14 residues. The DNA of the CDR3 is TGTGCCAGCAGCGTTACTAGCGGGGGAAATGAGCAGTTCTTC. Its protein is CASSVTSGGNEQFF.

The chain recombines TRBV4-3 with TRBJ2-7; 9 bases fit TRBD2. This CDR3 has 16 residues. The J segment lost 2 bases and the V segment lost 1 base, leaving 6 bases of the junction unmatched. CDR1 and CDR2 (germline): LGHNA, YSLEER. CDR3: CASSQVGLAGTYEQYF. In nucleotides, the CDR3 is TGCGCCAGCAGCCAAGTGGGTCTAGCGGGAACCTACGAGCAGTACTTC.

This clonotype showed up just a few times. The chain has TRBV19 and TRBJ2-7; 9 positions match TRBD1. The trim removed 3 bases at V and 3 bases at J, leaving 6 bases unmatched. The CDR3 runs 15 residues. Germline values: CDR1 LNHDA, CDR2 SQIVND (reference sequence). The CDR3 is CASSILRTGVYEQYF. The CDR3 DNA sequence: TGTGCCAGTAGTATTTTGAGGACAGGGGTCTACGAGCAGTACTTC.

The rearrangement uses TRBV5-1 and TRBJ1-1, with D perhaps matching TRBD1 (6 bases). Trimming took off 3 bases at V and 4 bases at J, with 16 bases between the two ends. Germline V gene lookup returns CDR1 SGHRS and CDR2 YFSETQ. The CDR3 is made up of 15 amino acids. CDR3 region: CASSSRTAAGTEAFF. CDR3 sequence (DNA): TGCGCCAGCAGCTCGAGGACAGCCGCGGGCACTGAAGCTTTCTTT.

This clonotype was recorded many times. The CDR3 DNA reads TGCGCCAGCAGCCAACTCCCGGCAGCTAGCGGGGGGGTGCACAATGAGCAGTTCTTC. Translating gives CASSQLPAASGGVHNEQFF. This rearrangement joins TRBV4-1 to TRBJ2-1; 12 nucleotides line up with TRBD2. The CDR3 is 19 amino acids. The J segment lost 5 bases and the V segment lost 2 bases, leaving 13 bases of the junction unmatched. The germline gives CDR1 MGHRA, CDR2 YSYEKL.

To note about this clonotype: At one end, the junction sequence differs from germline, possibly due to a read error. V gene TRBV5-1 combines with J gene TRBJ2-5; 13 bases agree with TRBD2. The germline CDR1 and CDR2 sequences are SGHRS and YFSETQ. There are 16 residues in the CDR3. The CDR3 is CARSSRTSGGGKTQYF. DNA for the CDR3: TGCGCCAGAAGCTCCAGGACTAGCGGGGGAGGGAAGACCCAGTACTTC.

This clonotype was recorded many times. The V call is TRBV18, the J call TRBJ2-4; weak D call: TRBD1 (6 bases). V lost 0 bases to trimming and J lost 3 bases, with 18 bases between them. Germline V gene sequence: CDR1 KGHSH, CDR2 LQKENI. This CDR3 has 18 amino acids. The CDR3 loop is CASSPPEWQGLGKNIQYF. CDR3 DNA: TGTGCCAGCTCACCACCGGAGTGGCAGGGGTTAGGCAAAAACATTCAGTACTTC. Drawing the rest from reference TRBV18 and TRBJ2-4, the complete variable domain is NAGVMQNPRHLVRRRGQEARLRCSPMKGHSHVYWYRQLPEEGLKFMVYLQKENIIDESGMPKERFSAEFPKEGPSILRIQQVVRGDSAAYFCASSPPEWQGLGKNIQYFGAGTRLSVL.

The CDR3 reads CASSERMGSHYGYTF. The CDR3 DNA reads TGTGCCAGCAGTGAACGGATGGGGTCTCACTATGGCTACACCTTC. The rearrangement joins TRBV6-1 to TRBJ1-2; D gene uncertain. V was shortened by 2 bases and J by 3 bases, with 13 bases between the two germline ends. This CDR3 is 15 amino acids long. The germline V gene encodes CDR1 MNHNS and CDR2 SASEGT.

The chain combines TRBV12-3 or TRBV12-4 with TRBJ2-1, with D perhaps matching TRBD2 (5 bases). Trimming removed 8 bases at V and 3 bases at J, with 5 bases between. The CDR3 covers 11 residues. The CDR3 sequence: CASGGYNEQFF. As DNA, the CDR3 is TGTGCCAGCGGAGGCTACAATGAGCAGTTCTTC.

In its sample, this clonotype was seen a few times. This chain links TRBV6-2 or TRBV6-3 with TRBJ2-3; D not certain. Germline V gene sequence: CDR1 MNHEY, CDR2 SVGEGT. The CDR3 is 14 residues long. V was cut by 0 bases and J by 3 bases, with 7 bases left in between. As DNA, the CDR3 is TGTGCCAGCAGTTACTCTCCAGAAACAGATACGCAGTATTTT. This gives the protein CASSYSPETDTQYF.

This clonotype was picked up many times. The V gene is TRBV20-1, the J gene TRBJ2-7; 7 bases are a match to TRBD1. The CDR3 extends over 13 amino acids. Germline V CDR1 and CDR2: DFQATT, SNEGSKA (reference sequence). J was trimmed by 2 bases and V by 2 bases; bases with no gene match: 3. CDR3: CSARTTGTYEQYF. The CDR3 nucleotides are TGCAGTGCTAGAACGACAGGGACCTACGAGCAGTACTTC.

This clonotype was seen once. The conserved phenylalanine or tryptophan is not found at the CDR3 terminus, so this likely reflects a read error. The chain employs TRBV7-9 and TRBJ2-3; D is ambiguous. Per germline, CDR1 SEHNR and CDR2 FQNEAQ (reference sequence). The V end was cut by 3 bases, the J end by 2 bases, with 0 bases between. The length of the CDR3 is 11 residues. DNA for the CDR3: TGTGCCAGCAGCTTCACAGATACGCAGTATTCT. It encodes CASSFTDTQYS.

This clonotype was observed a few times. V gene TRBV6-4 combines with J gene TRBJ2-3, with D maybe TRBD2 (6 bases). CDR3 size: 15 residues. Germline values: CDR1 MRHNA, CDR2 SNTAGT. Between the trimmed V and J ends, which lost 2 bases and 0 bases, there was a span of 9 bases. The CDR3 here is CASSDTGTSTDTQYF. CDR3 DNA sequence: TGTGCCAGCAGTGACACTGGGACTAGCACAGATACGCAGTATTTT.

This clonotype was detected many times. The chain recombines TRBV5-6 with TRBJ1-1; TRBD1 is a possible D gene (6 bases). Germline lookup yields CDR1 SGHDT and CDR2 YYEEEE. V was cut by 4 bases and J by 3 bases, with 13 bases left in between. The CDR3 is 14 amino acids. For the CDR3, the DNA is TGTGCCAGCAGCCGCCGGGGGCCGGACACTGAAGCTTTCTTT. It translates to CASSRRGPDTEAFF.

The genes are TRBV12-3 or TRBV12-4 and TRBJ2-7, with D unclear. Trimming took 7 bases from V and 6 from J, leaving 13 bases between them. The CDR3 runs 12 residues. CDR3 sequence reads: CASTVGDGEQYF. CDR3 coding DNA: TGTGCCAGCACCGTCGGTGACGGCGAGCAGTACTTC.

The chain carries TRBV11-1 and TRBJ2-5; the D is unclear. Trimming took 2 bases from V and 0 from J, leaving 10 bases between them. The CDR3 is 15 residues long. The germline CDR1 and CDR2 sequences are SGHAT and FQDESV (reference sequence). CDR3 coding DNA: TGTGCCAGCAGCTTATCTACCGACAACCAAGAGACCCAGTACTTC. Amino acids: CASSLSTDNQETQYF.

This clonotype was recorded a few times. The chain joins TRBV12-3 or TRBV12-4 to TRBJ1-6, with D possibly being TRBD1 (5 bases). Trimming removed 3 bases from V and 10 bases from J, with 13 bases in between. This CDR3 is 14 amino acids long. CDR3 DNA: TGTGCCAGCAGTTTTAGGGGCTCCCACTCACCCCTCCACTTT. Translation gives CASSFRGSHSPLHF.

This clonotype was detected a few times. The V call is TRBV20-1, the J call TRBJ2-1; TRBD2 is a possible D gene (6 bases). Germline V CDR1 and CDR2: DFQATT, SNEGSKA (reference sequence). The CDR3 contains 12 residues. Trimming stripped 4 bases from V and 9 bases from J, with 13 bases between. CDR3 loop: CSATPGGSEQFF. The CDR3 DNA sequence: TGCAGTGCTACCCCCGGGGGTAGTGAGCAGTTCTTC.

This clonotype was detected ten times or more. This chain connects TRBV4-3 to TRBJ2-3; D is unclear. Deletions cut 1 base from V and 4 bases from J, with 12 bases between. In germline, CDR1 is LGHNA, CDR2 YSLEER. This CDR3 is 15 amino acids long. CDR3 sequence reads: CASSQVWAVSDTQYF. The CDR3 coding sequence is TGCGCCAGCAGCCAAGTCTGGGCTGTCTCAGATACGCAGTATTTT.